The rows below give T cell receptor beta chains drawn from one sample of a study of blood T cell repertoires in COVID-19. Clones were read by immunoSEQ multiplex PCR, and TCRdb kept only the in-frame ones, dropping some. The data show 150,000 to 200,000 clones, with around 83% seen just once and roughly 7.5% held by the top ten. The source material was peripheral blood. The receptor set was obtained from a woman aged 65 to 85 with COVID-19, enrolled during active disease. Both conserved end residues are part of each CDR3. The order of the fields is J gene, D gene, V gene, clone size, CDR3 DNA, CDR3 protein. A D gene is named only where the DNA matches it firmly. Some rows mark clone size as missing; the rest say once, few, many or name a class of expanded clone.

TRBJ2-2 | . | TRBV14 | . | TGTGCCAGCAGCCAAGATCGCCAGGCCGGGGAGCTGTTTTTT | CASSQDRQAGELFF
TRBJ2-7 | TRBD2 | TRBV19 | few | TGTGCCAGTAGTCCTGGTCCCCTGACTAGCGGATCCTACGAGCAGTACTTC | CASSPGPLTSGSYEQYF
TRBJ2-7 | . | TRBV5-6 | . | TGTGCCAGCAGCTTGGACTTTAGCTCCTACGAGCAGTACTTC | CASSLDFSSYEQYF
TRBJ2-7 | . | TRBV6-2/TRBV6-3 | . | TGTGCCAGCAGTTACTTCGGGAAAAGGGAGCAGTACTTC | CASSYFGKREQYF
TRBJ1-6 | . | TRBV5-1 | . | TGCGCCAGCAGCCTACAGGGAAGTAATTCACCCCTCCACTTT | CASSLQGSNSPLHF
TRBJ2-6 | . | TRBV5-4 | . | TGTGCCAGCAGCTTGGGGGGCACCACCTCTGGGGCCAACGTCCTGACTTTC | CASSLGGTTSGANVLTF
TRBJ1-1 | . | TRBV5-1 | . | TGCGCCAGCCGCCGCTACGAAGGCGGGCCCGAAAACACTGAAGCTTTCTTT | CASRRYEGGPENTEAFF
TRBJ2-7 | TRBD2 | TRBV27 | . | TGTGCCAGCAGATCTTATAGCGGGATCTACGAGCAGTACTTC | CASRSYSGIYEQYF
TRBJ2-2 | . | TRBV4-1 | . | TGCGCCAGCAGCCGCATCGGGACTCAGAACACCGGGGAGCTGTTTTTT | CASSRIGTQNTGELFF
TRBJ1-2 | . | TRBV4-2 | . | TGTGCCAGCAGCCAGGGGGGGGATTCTGGCTACACCTTC | CASSQGGDSGYTF
TRBJ1-2 | . | TRBV7-3 | . | TGTGCCAGCAGCTTGTCCGCAGTTTATGGCTACACCTTC | CASSLSAVYGYTF
TRBJ2-3 | TRBD1 | TRBV5-5 | . | TGTGCCAGCAGCTTGGATGCAGGGGGCTACAGAGATACGCAGTATTTT | CASSLDAGGYRDTQYF
TRBJ1-2 | . | TRBV4-1 | . | TGCGCCAGCAGCCAAGTTTGGGCTACAGGGCTTCAAGGCTACACCTTC | CASSQVWATGLQGYTF
TRBJ1-5 | TRBD1 | TRBV28 | . | TGTGCCAGCAGTTTTTCCCCCCGGGACAGGGGAGTTCAGCCCCAGCATTTT | CASSFSPRDRGVQPQHF
TRBJ2-7 | TRBD2 | TRBV7-2 | . | TGTGCCAGCAGCTTGGGACTAGAGATGTACGAGCAGTACTTC | CASSLGLEMYEQYF
TRBJ2-2 | TRBD1 | TRBV2 | . | TGTGCCAGCGCCACAGGGGGAGGCGGGGAGCTGTTTTTT | CASATGGGGELFF
TRBJ1-1 | . | TRBV5-1 | once | TGCGCCAGCAGCCCTAACCCCGGCCAGTGGGCCACTGAAGCTTTCTTT | CASSPNPGQWATEAFF
TRBJ1-6 | TRBD1 | TRBV4-3 | . | TGCGCCAGCAGCCAAGATTCGAAGGGGGCCCCTTACGATTCACCCCTCCACTTT | CASSQDSKGAPYDSPLHF
TRBJ1-2 | . | TRBV5-1 | . | TGCGCCAGCAGCTTGGCGTCGGCGGATTTCGATGGCTACACCTTC | CASSLASADFDGYTF
TRBJ2-7 | TRBD2 | TRBV7-6 | . | TGTGCCAGCAGCCCGAGAGGGCGGGAGGGGTACGAGCAGTACTTC | CASSPRGREGYEQYF
TRBJ2-1 | . | TRBV18 | . | TGTGCCAGCTCACCACTACGGGAGCCGGGATTCAATGAGCAGTTCTTC | CASSPLREPGFNEQFF
TRBJ1-5 | . | TRBV6-5 | . | TGTGCCGGTGAACAGGAGTATAGCAATCAGCCCCAGCATTTT | CAGEQEYSNQPQHF
TRBJ1-4 | TRBD1 | TRBV2 | . | TGTGCCAGCACCCGGGACAGGGGGCGCGATGAAAAACTGTTTTTT | CASTRDRGRDEKLFF
TRBJ2-1 | TRBD2 | TRBV6-2/TRBV6-3 | . | TGTGCCAGCAGTTCGTGGACTAGCGGGAGGGCCCCTGAGCAGTTCTTC | CASSSWTSGRAPEQFF
TRBJ1-5 | TRBD1 | TRBV7-9 | . | TGTGCCAGCAGCTTAGGTGGTTTAGGGACAGGGGGAAATCAGCCCCAGCATTTT | CASSLGGLGTGGNQPQHF
TRBJ2-7 | TRBD2 | TRBV5-4 | . | TGTGCCAGCAGCCCCTCGAGCGGGAGGGCCATAGGGGAGCAGTACTTC | CASSPSSGRAIGEQYF
TRBJ1-1 | TRBD1 | TRBV15 | . | TGTGCCACCAGCAGAGTAAGGGACAGGGCGGAAGCTTTCTTT | CATSRVRDRAEAFF
TRBJ1-2 | TRBD1 | TRBV28 | . | TGTGCCAGCAGTACCGGGACAGGGGCCGGAGGCTATGGCTACACCTTC | CASSTGTGAGGYGYTF
TRBJ2-2 | TRBD2 | TRBV24-1 | . | TGTGCCACCCGACTAGCGGGAGACACCGGGGAGCTGTTTTTT | CATRLAGDTGELFF
TRBJ2-4 | . | TRBV2 | once | TGTGCCAGCAGTGGAGGTTCATTGAACATTCAGTACTTC | CASSGGSLNIQYF
TRBJ2-3 | TRBD2 | TRBV30 | few | TGTGCCTGGAGTGGGGGGACTAGCGGGAGCACAGATACGCAGTATTTT | CAWSGGTSGSTDTQYF
TRBJ1-6 | TRBD1 | TRBV28 | . | TGTGCCAGCATCGGACAGGGGAGCTCCTATAATTCACCCCTCCACTTT | CASIGQGSSYNSPLHF
TRBJ2-3 | . | TRBV29-1 | once | TGCAGCGCCGCAGGGCTAGGGGGTGGAGATACGCAGTATTTT | CSAAGLGGGDTQYF
TRBJ2-2 | TRBD2 | TRBV5-4 | . | TGTGCCAGCAGCTTAGCCGGGACTAGCGGCGGGGAGCTGTTTTTT | CASSLAGTSGGELFF
TRBJ2-1 | TRBD1 | TRBV28 | . | TGTGCCAGCAGTTCCGCTACAGGGGAATACAATGAGCAGTTCTTC | CASSSATGEYNEQFF
TRBJ2-2 | TRBD1 | TRBV4-2 | few | TGTGCCAGCAGCCAAGAGTGGGGACAGGGAGTCACCGGGGAGCTGTTTTTT | CASSQEWGQGVTGELFF
TRBJ2-7 | TRBD1 | TRBV5-1 | . | TGCGCCAGCAGCTTCGATCCGGGACAGGGAAACGAGCAGTACTTC | CASSFDPGQGNEQYF
TRBJ1-2 | . | TRBV28 | . | TGTGCCAGCAGTTCCGGGGGGTCCCTGGGTGGTGGCTACACCTTC | CASSSGGSLGGGYTF
TRBJ1-2 | . | TRBV19 | . | TGTGCCAGTAGTCCTGACAGGAACGTAGGTGGCTACACCTTC | CASSPDRNVGGYTF
TRBJ1-2 | TRBD1 | TRBV3-1/TRBV3-2 | . | TGTGCCAGCAGCCCGGGACAGGGGGCGAGTATCTATGGCTACACCTTC | CASSPGQGASIYGYTF
TRBJ2-7 | TRBD1 | TRBV19 | . | TGTGCCAGTAGTTCGGGACAGGGGACCTCCTACGAGCAGTACTTC | CASSSGQGTSYEQYF
TRBJ2-5 | TRBD1 | TRBV27 | . | TGTGCCAGCAGTTTCGTGGGGGAAGGGGGCCGAGAGACCCAGTACTTC | CASSFVGEGGRETQYF
TRBJ2-1 | TRBD2 | TRBV7-9 | . | TGTGCCAGCAGCCTGGCCGGGACTACTAACGAGCAGTTCTTC | CASSLAGTTNEQFF
TRBJ2-7 | TRBD2 | TRBV7-2 | . | TGTGCCAGCAGCTCAAGACTAGCGGGAGATTACGAGCAGTACTTC | CASSSRLAGDYEQYF
TRBJ1-6 | TRBD1 | TRBV27 | . | TGTGCCAGCAGTTCGCCAGGGGGCGATCGTAATTCACCCCTCCACTTT | CASSSPGGDRNSPLHF
TRBJ1-1 | TRBD1 | TRBV18 | . | TGTGCCAGCTCACAGGGGGCGGACACTGAAGCTTTCTTT | CASSQGADTEAFF
TRBJ1-2 | . | TRBV5-1 | . | TGCGCCAGCAGCTTGGGGGGACCGGGACAAAACTATGGCTACACCTTC | CASSLGGPGQNYGYTF
TRBJ2-4 | TRBD2 | TRBV19 | few | TGTGCCAGTAGCCCCCTTGTTGCCGGGACTAGCGGGATAGCCAAAAACATTCAGTACTTC | CASSPLVAGTSGIAKNIQYF
TRBJ2-5 | TRBD2 | TRBV6-2/TRBV6-3 | few | TGTGCCAGCAGTCTAGACTTGAGCGGGGGGGCGGCCCAGTACTTC | CASSLDLSGGAAQYF
TRBJ2-2 | . | TRBV5-1 | . | TGCGCCAGCAGCCTCCAGCTGGGACAACCCACCGGGGAGCTGTTTTTT | CASSLQLGQPTGELFF
TRBJ2-7 | TRBD1 | TRBV7-2 | . | TGTGCCAGCAGCCCCAGCGGGACAGGGGACGAGCAGTACTTC | CASSPSGTGDEQYF
TRBJ1-2 | . | TRBV19 | . | TGTGCCAGTAGTACCCCCCTCCAGGGTGCGGGAGGCTACACCTTC | CASSTPLQGAGGYTF
TRBJ2-3 | TRBD2 | TRBV4-1 | once | TGCGCCAGCAGCCAGGGGACTAGCGGGAGGGATACGCAGTATTTT | CASSQGTSGRDTQYF
TRBJ2-2 | TRBD2 | TRBV6-6 | . | TGTGCCAGCAGTTCGGGAGGGCTCGGGGAGCTGTTTTTT | CASSSGGLGELFF
TRBJ2-1 | TRBD2 | TRBV2 | . | TGTGCCAGCAACCTACTAGCGGCAGAAACCCAGCAGTTCTTC | CASNLLAAETQQFF